This note documents a single T cell receptor (beta chain) sequence. A Seattle source enrolled patients during active infection and followed them longitudinally. Germline CDR1 and CDR2: SGHAT and FQNNGV. The CDR3 sequence is 13 residues long. V lost 1 base and J 1 base, leaving 5 bases between the germline ends. Original analysis: Estimated nucleated cell counts came from reference gene primer amplification. TCRdb's copy holds only in-frame clones and misses some; the assay was immunoSEQ multiplex PCR. The V and J calls and clone size were taken over from that table, and D and trimming were inferred from the DNA. The repertoire holds a few hundred thousand clones, more than 80% seen once, with over 5.5% in the top ten. This specimen comes from a study of blood T cell repertoires in COVID-19. About the study: Material from acute and convalescent COVID-19 was sourced from the United States, Italy and Spain. Nucleic acid was either cDNA or gDNA, and it came from T cells, B-cell-depleted T cells, or PBMCs.

The material sequenced was peripheral blood. The TCR was taken from a woman aged 45-65 years with COVID-19, enrolled during active disease. V usage is TRBV11-2 and J usage is TRBJ2-7; no clear D gene. CDR3 bases: TGTGCCAGCAGCTTAGCCCCTTCCTACGAGCAGTACTTC. Protein product: CASSLAPSYEQYF. Drawing the rest from reference TRBV11-2 and TRBJ2-7, the complete variable domain is EAGVAQSPRYKIIEKRQSVAFWCNPISGHATLYWYQQILGQGPKLLIQFQNNGVVDDSQLPKDRFSAERLKGVDSTLKIQPAKLEDSAVYLCASSLAPSYEQYFGPGTRLTVT.